This entry lists 18 T cell receptor beta chains sequenced from one sample in a study of primary melanoma T cells and metastatic recurrence. Data came from immunoSEQ multiplex PCR; TCRdb stores just in-frame clones and leaves some out. This table lists 56 clones. Sequencing was carried out using melanoma tumor tissue. The receptors were gathered from a human donor with melanoma.

This rearrangement joins TRBV11-3 to TRBJ1-4; 8 bases align to TRBD1. Germline V lookup: CDR1 SGHNT, CDR2 YENEEA. The length of the CDR3 is 15 residues. The V gene end was trimmed by 1 base and the J gene end by 5 bases; junction bases not matched to a gene: 3. The CDR3 region is CASSLVPGGNEKLFF. For the CDR3, the DNA is TGTGCCAGCAGCTTAGTACCAGGGGGCAATGAAAAACTGTTTTTT.

The chain employs TRBV6-1 and TRBJ1-6; 10 nucleotides align to TRBD1. CDR1 is MNHNS and CDR2 is SASEGT in the germline V gene. V lost 0 bases, J lost 9 bases, and 2 bases stayed unmatched. CDR3 size: 15 residues. The CDR3 bases are TGTGCCAGCAGTGAAGCGGGACAGGGGTCTTCACCCCTCCACTTT. Translated: CASSEAGQGSSPLHF.

In this sample, this clone turned up once. The rearrangement joins TRBV6-8 to TRBJ1-2, with no clear D. Germline loops: CDR1 MNHGY, CDR2 SAAAGT. Trimming left V 2 bases short and J 8 bases short, with 18 bases between. The CDR3 has 15 amino acids. CDR3 residues: CASSYGSWGDIGYTF. CDR3 sequence (DNA): TGTGCCAGCAGTTACGGTTCCTGGGGAGATATCGGCTACACCTTC.

This clone was observed a handful of times. V gene TRBV30 combines with J gene TRBJ2-5; weak D call: TRBD2 (6 bases). The CDR3 is made up of 17 amino acids. CDR1 and CDR2 from the germline V gene are GTSNPN and SVGIG (reference sequence). Trimming removed 1 base at V and 0 bases at J, with 18 bases between. The CDR3 reads CAWSGPSLGRNQETQYF. The CDR3 DNA reads TGTGCCTGGAGTGGACCAAGTTTAGGGAGGAACCAAGAGACCCAGTACTTC.

This clone was seen more than once but under ten times. V is TRBV18 and J is TRBJ1-1, with 7 bases that match TRBD1. CDR1 is KGHSH, CDR2 LQKENI, per germline. The CDR3 is 15 residues long. Trimming at V came to 5 bases and at J to 3 bases, leaving 9 bases not matched to a gene. For the CDR3, the DNA is TGTGCCAGCTCATCAGACAGGGCTTTGGACACTGAAGCTTTCTTT. It yields the protein CASSSDRALDTEAFF. The variable domain in full, completed from reference TRBV18 and TRBJ1-1, reads NAGVMQNPRHLVRRRGQEARLRCSPMKGHSHVYWYRQLPEEGLKFMVYLQKENIIDESGMPKERFSAEFPKEGPSILRIQQVVRGDSAAYFCASSSDRALDTEAFFGQGTRLTVV.

The V gene is TRBV5-1, the J gene TRBJ2-1, with 16 nucleotides matching TRBD2. The junction had 4 bases not matched to a gene; V was cut back by 5 bases and J by 8 bases. Germline CDR1 SGHRS, CDR2 YFSETQ. This CDR3 spans 15 amino acids. This chain's CDR3 is CASRAGTSGGDEQFF. CDR3 nucleotides: TGCGCCAGCAGAGCCGGGACTAGCGGGGGGGATGAGCAGTTCTTC. Using reference TRBV5-1 and TRBJ2-1 for the parts outside the CDR3, the full variable domain is KAGVTQTPRYLIKTRGQQVTLSCSPISGHRSVSWYQQTPGQGLQFLFEYFSETQRNKGNFPGRFSGRQFSNSRSEMNVSTLELGDSALYLCASRAGTSGGDEQFFGPGTRLTVL.

This clone was counted between two and nine times. The missing conserved phenylalanine or tryptophan at the end of this CDR3 makes a read error likely. The limits of the CDR3 on the DNA are not certain, so only TCRdb's listed CDR3 is given. The chain joins TRBV6-8 to TRBJ2-6. With termini counted, the CDR3 has 14 amino acids. Germline V CDR1 and CDR2: MNHGY, SAAAGT. This CDR3 is CASSPGLWCYKVGP.

This chain uses TRBV12-2 with TRBJ1-1; TRBD1 was called by the table and not checked on the DNA. TRBV12-2 is a recognized pseudogene. The CDR3 is 16 residues long. CDR3 nucleotides: TGTGCCAGTTCCGAGGGACAGGGAAGGGCAAACACTGAAGCTTTCTTT. Protein product: CASSEGQGRANTEAFF.

There are a few counts of this clone. The chain combines TRBV19 with TRBJ2-3; D gene ambiguous. The CDR3 spans 13 residues. Looked up from germline, CDR1 is LNHDA and CDR2 is SQIVND (reference sequence). Trimming removed 4 bases from V and 3 bases from J, with 8 bases in between. Here the CDR3 DNA reads TGTGCCAGTAGTAATCTAGTGACAGATACGCAGTATTTT. It encodes CASSNLVTDTQYF.

In this sample, this clone turned up a few times. V is TRBV19 and J is TRBJ1-2; D gene ambiguous. The germline V gene has CDR1 LNHDA and CDR2 SQIVND (reference sequence). Trimming took off 5 bases at V and 5 bases at J, with 12 bases between the two ends. The CDR3 totals 13 residues. The CDR3 sequence is CASSRGVRYGYTF. The CDR3 DNA reads as TGTGCCAGTAGTCGCGGGGTTCGGTATGGCTACACCTTC.

In this sample, this clone turned up once. The chain combines TRBV7-1 with TRBJ1-1, with TRBD1 matching 8 bases. TRBV7-1 qualifies as an ORF whose function is uncertain. This CDR3 spans 13 amino acids. J gave up 7 bases and V 3 bases, and 4 bases lay outside the gene matches. CDR3 nucleotide sequence: TGTGCCAGCAGCTCCGACAGGGGTCTTGAAGCTTTCTTT. Translating gives CASSSDRGLEAFF.

This chain connects TRBV6-8 to TRBJ1-3, with 9 nucleotides matching TRBD1. J lost 7 bases, V lost 5 bases, and 9 bases had no gene match. Looked up from germline, CDR1 is MNHGY and CDR2 is SAAAGT. CDR3 size: 15 residues. CDR3 loop: CASSLTGGGGNTIYF. The CDR3 DNA is TGTGCCAGCAGTCTCACAGGGGGCGGCGGGAACACCATATATTTT.

V and J are TRBV28 and TRBJ2-2, with 8 bases lining up with TRBD1. Germline loops: CDR1 MDHEN, CDR2 SYDVKM. There are 16 residues in the CDR3. The ends lost 3 bases at V and 3 bases at J; junction bases unmatched: 6. The CDR3: CASSFPRTGYTGELFF. The DNA for the CDR3 is TGTGCCAGCAGTTTTCCTCGGACAGGGTACACCGGGGAGCTGTTTTTT.

The rearrangement links TRBV11-3 to TRBJ1-1; D is unclear. Germline V lookup: CDR1 SGHNT, CDR2 YENEEA. V gave up 1 base and J gave up 0 bases, with 6 bases separating them. The CDR3 runs 14 residues. CDR3: CASSLVLLNTEAFF. Here the CDR3 DNA reads TGTGCCAGCAGCTTAGTTCTCCTGAACACTGAAGCTTTCTTT.

The chain recombines TRBV11-3 with TRBJ2-1; D gene unclear. CDR1 SGHNT and CDR2 YENEEA come from the germline V gene. V lost 5 bases, J lost 0 bases, and 11 bases lay in between. The CDR3 totals 15 residues. The CDR3 loop reads CASSAHHPSYNEQFF. CDR3 coding DNA: TGTGCCAGCAGCGCTCATCATCCCTCCTACAATGAGCAGTTCTTC.

This sequence joins TRBV15 and TRBJ2-7; D may be TRBD1 (5 bases). The germline CDR1 and CDR2 sequences are LNHNV and YYDKDF (reference sequence). V was pared by 0 bases and J by 6 bases, with 15 bases between. The CDR3 is 15 residues long. CDR3 sequence (DNA): TGTGCCACCAGCAGAGATAGTTTATCCAGGGCCGAGCAGTACTTC. This translates into CATSRDSLSRAEQYF.

This clone is hyperexpanded by share. The rearrangement links TRBV11-3 to TRBJ2-7; D is perhaps TRBD2 (6 bases). The CDR3 runs to 14 residues. From germline, CDR1 is SGHNT and CDR2 YENEEA. V was clipped by 5 bases and J by 4 bases, with 15 bases between them. This chain's CDR3 is CASSGSGFWYEQYF. The CDR3 nucleotides are TGTGCCAGCAGCGGTAGCGGATTTTGGTACGAGCAGTACTTC. Full variable domain (outside the CDR3, taken from reference TRBV11-3 and TRBJ2-7): EAGVVQSPRYKIIEKKQPVAFWCNPISGHNTLYWYLQNLGQGPELLIRYENEEAVDDSQLPKDRFSAERLKGVDSTLKIQPAELGDSAVYLCASSGSGFWYEQYFGPGTRLTVT.

This chain uses TRBV19 with TRBJ2-1; D remains ambiguous. Germline V gene data show CDR1 as LNHDA and CDR2 as SQIVND (reference sequence). Deletions cut 4 bases from V and 9 bases from J, with 10 bases between. The CDR3 spans 12 residues. The CDR3 region has the DNA TGTGCCAGTAGTACTACGGTGGGTGAGCAGTTCTTC. Translated, it gives CASSTTVGEQFF.